This TCR beta chain was documented in a study of CD8 T cells in Susac syndrome. The authors reverse transcribed roughly 0.5 to 1 ug RNA with random hexamers. TCRdb re-derived calls from the immunoSEQ multiplex PCR reads in MiXCR, one entry per CDR3 protein. The sample has around 130,000 distinct CDR3 sequences, around 86% seen once. Sequencing targeted TCR beta in blood CD8+ and CD4+ T cells. What was sequenced was CD8+ T cells from PBMCs. The receptor was isolated from a human donor with multiple sclerosis.

The CDR3 here is CASSQSGFYGYTF. CDR3 coding DNA: TGTGCCAGCAGCCAATCAGGGTTTTATGGCTACACCTTC. The gene calls are TRBV14 and TRBJ1-2; the D gene is possibly TRBD1 (5 bases). Trimming stripped 2 bases from V and 5 bases from J, with 9 bases between. The CDR3 loop spans 13 amino acids. Germline CDR1 SGHDN, CDR2 FVKESK.